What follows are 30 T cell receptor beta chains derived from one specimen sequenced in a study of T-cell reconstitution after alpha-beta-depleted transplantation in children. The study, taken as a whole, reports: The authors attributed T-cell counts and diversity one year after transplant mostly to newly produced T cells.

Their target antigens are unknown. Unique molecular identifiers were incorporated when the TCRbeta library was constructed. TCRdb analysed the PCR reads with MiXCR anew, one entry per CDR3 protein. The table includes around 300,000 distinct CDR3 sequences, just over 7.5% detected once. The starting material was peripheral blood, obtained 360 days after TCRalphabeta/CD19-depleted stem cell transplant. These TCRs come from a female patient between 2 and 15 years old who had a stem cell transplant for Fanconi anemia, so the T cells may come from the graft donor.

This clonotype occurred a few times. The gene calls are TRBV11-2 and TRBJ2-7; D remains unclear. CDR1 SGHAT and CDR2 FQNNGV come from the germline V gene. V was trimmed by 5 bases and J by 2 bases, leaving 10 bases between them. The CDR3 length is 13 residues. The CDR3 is CASSTDLAYEQYF. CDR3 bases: TGTGCCAGCAGCACGGACCTCGCCTACGAGCAGTACTTC. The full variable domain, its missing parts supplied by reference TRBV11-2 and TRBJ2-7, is EAGVAQSPRYKIIEKRQSVAFWCNPISGHATLYWYQQILGQGPKLLIQFQNNGVVDDSQLPKDRFSAERLKGVDSTLKIQPAKLEDSAVYLCASSTDLAYEQYFGPGTRLTVT.

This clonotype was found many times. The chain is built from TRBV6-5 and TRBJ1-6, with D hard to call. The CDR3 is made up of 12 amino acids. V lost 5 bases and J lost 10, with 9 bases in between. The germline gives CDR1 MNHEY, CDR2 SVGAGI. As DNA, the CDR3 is TGTGCCAGCAGTGATAAAATATCACCCCTCCACTTT. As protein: CASSDKISPLHF.

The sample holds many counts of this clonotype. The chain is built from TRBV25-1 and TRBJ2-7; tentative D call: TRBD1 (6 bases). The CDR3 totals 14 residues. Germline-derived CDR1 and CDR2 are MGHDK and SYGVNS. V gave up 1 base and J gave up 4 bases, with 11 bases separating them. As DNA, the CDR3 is TGTGCCAGCAGTGAATCGTCAGGGGAATACGAGCAGTACTTC. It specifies CASSESSGEYEQYF.

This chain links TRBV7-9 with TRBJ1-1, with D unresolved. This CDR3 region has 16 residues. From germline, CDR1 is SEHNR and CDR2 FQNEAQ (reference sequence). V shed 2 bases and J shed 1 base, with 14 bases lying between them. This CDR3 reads CASSLWQATKNTEAFF. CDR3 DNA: TGTGCCAGCAGCTTATGGCAGGCTACCAAGAACACTGAAGCTTTCTTT.

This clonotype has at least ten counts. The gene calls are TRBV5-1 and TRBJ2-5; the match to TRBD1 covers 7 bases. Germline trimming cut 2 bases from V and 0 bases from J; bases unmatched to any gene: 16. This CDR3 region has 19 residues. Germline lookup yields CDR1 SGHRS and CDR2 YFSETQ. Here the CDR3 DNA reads TGCGCCAGCAGCTTTTTTACCCCAACAGGACAGGCCGACCAAGAGACCCAGTACTTC. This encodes CASSFFTPTGQADQETQYF. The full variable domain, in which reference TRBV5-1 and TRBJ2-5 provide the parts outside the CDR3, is KAGVTQTPRYLIKTRGQQVTLSCSPISGHRSVSWYQQTPGQGLQFLFEYFSETQRNKGNFPGRFSGRQFSNSRSEMNVSTLELGDSALYLCASSFFTPTGQADQETQYFGPGTRLLVL.

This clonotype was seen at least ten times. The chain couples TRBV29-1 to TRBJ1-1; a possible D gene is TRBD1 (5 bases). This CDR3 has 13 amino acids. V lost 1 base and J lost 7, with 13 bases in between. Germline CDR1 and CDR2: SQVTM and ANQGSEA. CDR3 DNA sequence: TGCAGCGTTGAAGGGGGGGACGCAAATGAAGCTTTCTTT. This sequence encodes CSVEGGDANEAFF.

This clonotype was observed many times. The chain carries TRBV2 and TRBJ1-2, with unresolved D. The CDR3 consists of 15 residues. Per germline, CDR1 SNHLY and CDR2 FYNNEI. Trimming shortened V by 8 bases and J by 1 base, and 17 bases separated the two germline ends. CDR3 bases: TGTGCCAGCGGTCAAGTAGGAGTGTATAACTATGGCTACACCTTC. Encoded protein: CASGQVGVYNYGYTF.

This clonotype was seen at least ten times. The CDR3 coding sequence is TGTGCCAGCAGCGTAGGGTGGGACCCGCTTGCCTACGAGCAGTACTTC. It specifies CASSVGWDPLAYEQYF. The chain uses TRBV9 and TRBJ2-7, with D possibly being TRBD1 or TRBD2 (5 bases each). Trimming shortened V by 0 bases and J by 2 bases, and 15 bases separated the two germline ends. This CDR3 is built from 16 residues. The germline gives CDR1 SGDLS, CDR2 YYNGEE.

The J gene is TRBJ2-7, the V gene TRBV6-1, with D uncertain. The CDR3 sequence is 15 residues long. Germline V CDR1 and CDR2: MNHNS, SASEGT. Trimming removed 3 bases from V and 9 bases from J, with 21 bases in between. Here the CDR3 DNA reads TGTGCCAGCAGTGAGTTTACCGGGCCCAAAGTCGGGCAGTACTTC. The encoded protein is CASSEFTGPKVGQYF.

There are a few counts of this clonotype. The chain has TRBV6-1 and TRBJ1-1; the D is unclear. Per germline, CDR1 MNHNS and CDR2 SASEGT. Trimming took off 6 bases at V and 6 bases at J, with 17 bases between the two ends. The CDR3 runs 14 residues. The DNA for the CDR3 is TGTGCCAGCAGACTTACCCCTGGACTGCCTGAAGCTTTCTTT. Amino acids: CASRLTPGLPEAFF.

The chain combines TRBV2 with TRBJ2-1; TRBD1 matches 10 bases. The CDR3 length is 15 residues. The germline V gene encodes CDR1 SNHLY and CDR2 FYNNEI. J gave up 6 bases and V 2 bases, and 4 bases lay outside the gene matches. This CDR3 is CASSEPGQGFNEQFF. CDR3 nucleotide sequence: TGTGCCAGCAGTGAACCGGGACAGGGGTTCAATGAGCAGTTCTTC.

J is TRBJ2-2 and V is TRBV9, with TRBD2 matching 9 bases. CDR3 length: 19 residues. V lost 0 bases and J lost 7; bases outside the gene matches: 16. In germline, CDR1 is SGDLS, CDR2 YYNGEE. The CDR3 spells CASSVAIAGGPYFGGELFF. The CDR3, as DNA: TGTGCCAGCAGCGTAGCAATCGCGGGAGGGCCTTATTTTGGCGGGGAGCTGTTTTTT.

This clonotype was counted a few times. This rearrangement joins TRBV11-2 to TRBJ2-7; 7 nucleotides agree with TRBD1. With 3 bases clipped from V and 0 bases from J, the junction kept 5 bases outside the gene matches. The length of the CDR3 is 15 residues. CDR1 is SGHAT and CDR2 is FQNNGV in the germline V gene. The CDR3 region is CASSLGQNLSYEQYV. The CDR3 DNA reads TGTGCCAGCAGCTTGGGACAGAACCTCTCCTACGAGCAGTACGTC.

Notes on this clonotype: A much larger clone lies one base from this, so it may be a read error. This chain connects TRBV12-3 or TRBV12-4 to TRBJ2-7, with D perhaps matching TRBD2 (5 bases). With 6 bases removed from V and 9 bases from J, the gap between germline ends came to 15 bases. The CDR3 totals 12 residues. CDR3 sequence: CASSSTSSGQYF. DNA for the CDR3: TGTGCCAGCAGCTCTACTAGTTCCGGGCAGTACTTC.

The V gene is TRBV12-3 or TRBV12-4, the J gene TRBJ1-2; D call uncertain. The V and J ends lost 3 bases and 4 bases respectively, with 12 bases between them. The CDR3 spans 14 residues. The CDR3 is CASSFRVGSYGYTF. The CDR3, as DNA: TGTGCCAGCAGTTTTAGGGTCGGCAGCTATGGCTACACCTTC.

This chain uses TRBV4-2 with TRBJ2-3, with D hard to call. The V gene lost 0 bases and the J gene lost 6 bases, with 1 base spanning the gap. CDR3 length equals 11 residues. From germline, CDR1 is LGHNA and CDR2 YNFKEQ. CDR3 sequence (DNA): TGTGCCAGCAGCCAAGACGATACGCAGTATTTT. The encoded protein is CASSQDDTQYF.

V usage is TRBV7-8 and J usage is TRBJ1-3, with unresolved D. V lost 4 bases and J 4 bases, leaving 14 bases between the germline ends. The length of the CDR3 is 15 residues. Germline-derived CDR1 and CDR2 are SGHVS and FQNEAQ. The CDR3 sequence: CASSSGPTGGNTIYF. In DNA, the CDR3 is TGTGCCAGCAGCTCAGGACCGACTGGAGGAAACACCATATATTTT.

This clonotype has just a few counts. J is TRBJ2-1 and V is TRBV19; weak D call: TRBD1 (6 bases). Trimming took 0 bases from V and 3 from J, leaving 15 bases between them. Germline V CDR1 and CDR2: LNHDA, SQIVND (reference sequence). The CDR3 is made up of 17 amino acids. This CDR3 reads CASSIDPPRGYYNEQFF. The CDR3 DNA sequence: TGTGCCAGTAGTATAGATCCCCCCAGGGGATACTACAATGAGCAGTTCTTC.

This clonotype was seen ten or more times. In DNA form, the CDR3 reads TGCGCCAGCAGCTCCGGGACAGGGGGGCAAGAGACCCAGTACTTC. Encoded protein: CASSSGTGGQETQYF. The chain combines TRBV5-1 with TRBJ2-5; 11 bases match TRBD1. V shed 3 bases and J 2 bases; nucleotides not matched to a gene: 3. Germline V gives CDR1 SGHRS, CDR2 YFSETQ. This CDR3 is 15 amino acids long. The full variable domain, completed using reference TRBV5-1 and TRBJ2-5, is KAGVTQTPRYLIKTRGQQVTLSCSPISGHRSVSWYQQTPGQGLQFLFEYFSETQRNKGNFPGRFSGRQFSNSRSEMNVSTLELGDSALYLCASSSGTGGQETQYFGPGTRLLVL.

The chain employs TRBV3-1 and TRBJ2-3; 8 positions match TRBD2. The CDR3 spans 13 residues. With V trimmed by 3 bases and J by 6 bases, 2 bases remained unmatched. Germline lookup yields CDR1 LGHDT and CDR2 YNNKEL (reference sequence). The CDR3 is CASSHLAGDTQYF. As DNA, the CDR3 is TGTGCCAGCAGCCATCTAGCGGGCGATACGCAGTATTTT.

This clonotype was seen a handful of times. CDR3 region: CASSQASGGAGELFF. The CDR3 bases are TGTGCCAGCAGCCAAGCAAGCGGGGGGGCCGGGGAGCTGTTTTTT. The J gene is TRBJ2-2, the V gene TRBV4-2, with TRBD2 identical over 10 bases. With V trimmed by 1 base and J by 6 bases, 2 bases remained unmatched. The V gene's germline CDR1 is LGHNA and CDR2 YNFKEQ. CDR3 length: 15 residues.

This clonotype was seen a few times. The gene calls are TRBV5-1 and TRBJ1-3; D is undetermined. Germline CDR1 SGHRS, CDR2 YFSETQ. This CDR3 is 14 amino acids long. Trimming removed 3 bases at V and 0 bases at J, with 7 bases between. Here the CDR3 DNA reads TGCGCCAGCAGCTCCTCAGGCTCTGGAAACACCATATATTTT. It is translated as CASSSSGSGNTIYF.

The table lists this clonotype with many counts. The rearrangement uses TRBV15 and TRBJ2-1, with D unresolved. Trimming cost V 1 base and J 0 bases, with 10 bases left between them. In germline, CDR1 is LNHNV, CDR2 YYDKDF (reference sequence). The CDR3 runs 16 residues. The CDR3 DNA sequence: TGTGCCACCAGCAGAGGGGGAAATCCCTCCTACAATGAGCAGTTCTTC. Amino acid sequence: CATSRGGNPSYNEQFF.

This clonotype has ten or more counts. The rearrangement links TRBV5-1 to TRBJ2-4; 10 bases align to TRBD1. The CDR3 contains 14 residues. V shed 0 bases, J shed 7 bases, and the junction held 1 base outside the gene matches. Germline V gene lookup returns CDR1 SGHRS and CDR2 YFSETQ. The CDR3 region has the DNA TGCGCCAGCAGCTTGGCGGGACAGGGGAACATTCAGTACTTC. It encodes CASSLAGQGNIQYF.

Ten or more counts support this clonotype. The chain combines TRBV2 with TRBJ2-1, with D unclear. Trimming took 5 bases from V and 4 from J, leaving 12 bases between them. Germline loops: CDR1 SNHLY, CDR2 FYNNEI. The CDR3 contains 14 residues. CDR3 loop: CASSSRTIYNEQFF. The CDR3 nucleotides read TGTGCCAGCAGTAGTAGGACCATATACAATGAGCAGTTCTTC. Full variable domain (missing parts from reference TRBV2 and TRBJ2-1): EPEVTQTPSHQVTQMGQEVILRCVPISNHLYFYWYRQILGQKVEFLVSFYNNEISEKSEIFDDQFSVERPDGSNFTLKIRSTKLEDSAMYFCASSSRTIYNEQFFGPGTRLTVL.

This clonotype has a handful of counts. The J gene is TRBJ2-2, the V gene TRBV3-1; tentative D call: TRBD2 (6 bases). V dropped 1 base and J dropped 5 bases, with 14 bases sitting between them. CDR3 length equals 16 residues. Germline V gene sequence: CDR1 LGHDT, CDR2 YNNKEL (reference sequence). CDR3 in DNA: TGTGCCAGCAGCCAAGTAGCCGGGGGTCGGACCGGGGAGCTGTTTTTT. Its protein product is CASSQVAGGRTGELFF.

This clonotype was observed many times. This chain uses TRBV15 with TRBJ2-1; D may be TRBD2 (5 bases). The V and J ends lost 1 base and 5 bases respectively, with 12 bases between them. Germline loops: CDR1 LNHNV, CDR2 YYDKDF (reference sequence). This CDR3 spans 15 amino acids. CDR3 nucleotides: TGTGCCACCAGCAGAGCCCGGGAACCTCACAATGAGCAGTTCTTC. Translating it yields CATSRAREPHNEQFF. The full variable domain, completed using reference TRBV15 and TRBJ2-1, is DAMVIQNPRYQVTQFGKPVTLSCSQTLNHNVMYWYQQKSSQAPKLLFHYYDKDFNNEADTPDNFQSRRPNTSFCFLDIRSPGLGDTAMYLCATSRAREPHNEQFFGPGTRLTVL.

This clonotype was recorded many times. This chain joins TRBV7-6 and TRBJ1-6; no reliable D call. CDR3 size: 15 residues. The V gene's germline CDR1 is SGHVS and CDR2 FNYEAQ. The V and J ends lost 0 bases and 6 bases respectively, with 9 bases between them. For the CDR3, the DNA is TGTGCCAGCAGCTTAGCGGCCTATTCTAATTCACCCCTCCACTTT. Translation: CASSLAAYSNSPLHF.

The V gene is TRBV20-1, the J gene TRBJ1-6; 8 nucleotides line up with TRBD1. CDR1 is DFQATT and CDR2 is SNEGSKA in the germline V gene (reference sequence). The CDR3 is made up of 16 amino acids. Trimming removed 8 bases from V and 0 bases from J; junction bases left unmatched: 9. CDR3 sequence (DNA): TGCAGTTTTCCGGGACAGGCGGCCTCCTATAATTCACCCCTCCACTTT. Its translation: CSFPGQAASYNSPLHF.

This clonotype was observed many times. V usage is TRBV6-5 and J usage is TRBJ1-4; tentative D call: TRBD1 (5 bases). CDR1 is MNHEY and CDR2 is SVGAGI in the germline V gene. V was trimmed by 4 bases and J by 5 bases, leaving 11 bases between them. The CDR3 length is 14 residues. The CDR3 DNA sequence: TGTGCCAGCAGTTGGTTGGGGGGGAATGAAAAACTGTTTTTT. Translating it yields CASSWLGGNEKLFF.